This entry lists 27 T cell receptor beta chains sequenced from one sample in a study of response to subunit inactivated influenza vaccine. From the RT-PCR reads, TCRdb called clonotypes with MiXCR, one entry per CDR3 protein. The data hold more than 550,000 distinct CDR3 sequences, with over 9.5% observed a single time. The sample here was PBMCs from blood, taken on the day of vaccination. These receptors came from a man aged 45-65 years who received an inactivated influenza vaccine.

This chain links TRBV20-1 with TRBJ1-2; TRBD1 agrees at 7 bases. The CDR3 has 13 amino acids. Germline V gives CDR1 DFQATT, CDR2 SNEGSKA (reference sequence). V shed 5 bases, J shed 3 bases, and the junction held 6 bases outside the gene matches. The CDR3 loop reads CSASRGADYGYTF. DNA of the CDR3: TGCAGTGCTTCCAGGGGGGCGGACTATGGCTACACCTTC.

This clonotype was found a few times. V usage is TRBV4-2 and J usage is TRBJ2-5; D perhaps matches TRBD2 (5 bases). Germline V CDR1 and CDR2: LGHNA, YNFKEQ. This CDR3 has 15 residues. Deletions cut 1 base from V and 0 bases from J, with 9 bases between. The CDR3 region has the DNA TGTGCCAGCAGCCAAGGCGGGCCCAACCAAGAGACCCAGTACTTC. Its translation: CASSQGGPNQETQYF.

This clonotype was picked up a small number of times. The chain has TRBV4-3 and TRBJ1-2; the D is unclear. The CDR3 is 17 residues long. V was trimmed by 0 bases and J by 2 bases, leaving 16 bases between them. The germline V gene encodes CDR1 LGHNA and CDR2 YSLEER. The CDR3, as DNA: TGCGCCAGCAGCCAAGACACCTCTGGACGGGGAAACTATGGCTACACCTTC. Translated: CASSQDTSGRGNYGYTF.

This clonotype was recorded a few times. The chain carries TRBV4-3 and TRBJ1-1, with 9 positions matching TRBD1. This CDR3 is 14 amino acids long. Trimming at V came to 2 bases and at J to 8 bases, leaving 6 bases not matched to a gene. The germline CDR1 and CDR2 sequences are LGHNA and YSLEER. CDR3 region: CASSQHRDRAEAFF. CDR3 DNA sequence: TGCGCCAGCAGCCAACATAGGGACAGGGCCGAAGCTTTCTTT.

This clonotype was counted only a few times. The chain couples TRBV7-8 to TRBJ2-5; unclear D gene. CDR1 and CDR2 (germline): SGHVS, FQNEAQ. Deletions cut 5 bases from V and 2 bases from J, with 18 bases between. The CDR3 has 16 residues. This CDR3 is CASSPSTPLWQETQYF. CDR3 DNA: TGTGCCAGCAGCCCCTCGACACCCCTGTGGCAAGAGACCCAGTACTTC.

This clonotype was observed a few times. This chain links TRBV25-1 with TRBJ1-6; D is unresolved. Trimming took off 3 bases at V and 2 bases at J, with 5 bases between the two ends. This CDR3 spans 14 amino acids. CDR1 is MGHDK, CDR2 SYGVNS, per germline. The chain's CDR3 is CASSEGTYNSPLHF. In nucleotides, the CDR3 is TGTGCCAGCAGTGAGGGGACCTATAATTCACCCCTCCACTTT.

This clonotype was seen more than once but under ten times. This sequence joins TRBV6-2 or TRBV6-3 and TRBJ2-1, with 11 bases matching TRBD2. The CDR3 loop spans 15 amino acids. V lost 7 bases to trimming and J lost 7 bases; unmatched junction nucleotides: 9. Germline CDR1 is MNHEY and CDR2 is SVGEGT. CDR3 sequence reads: CASTDSGRAWNEQFF. CDR3 bases: TGTGCCAGCACCGATAGCGGGAGGGCCTGGAATGAGCAGTTCTTC.

This clonotype was counted only a few times. The V and J genes are TRBV5-1 and TRBJ1-2; D is unresolved. Germline CDR1 and CDR2: SGHRS and YFSETQ. V dropped 4 bases and J dropped 1 base, with 11 bases sitting between them. The length of the CDR3 is 14 residues. The CDR3 reads CASSGSRLNYGYTF. The CDR3 bases are TGCGCCAGCAGCGGGAGTAGGCTTAACTATGGCTACACCTTC.

V and J are TRBV27 and TRBJ1-1; TRBD1 might be the D (6 bases). V shed 2 bases and J shed 3 bases, with 16 bases lying between them. This CDR3 has 16 residues. CDR1 is MNHEY, CDR2 SMNVEV, per germline (reference sequence). The CDR3 DNA reads as TGTGCCAGCAGTTTAGGGGGTCAGGGGCCGGACACTGAAGCTTTCTTT. Translating it yields CASSLGGQGPDTEAFF.

This chain links TRBV12-3 or TRBV12-4 with TRBJ2-7; D is possibly TRBD1 (5 bases). The CDR3 totals 13 residues. Trimming removed 3 bases at V and 6 bases at J, with 12 bases between. The CDR3 nucleotides read TGTGCCAGCAGTTTGGCCCCAGGGTCCGAGCAGTACTTC. The encoded protein is CASSLAPGSEQYF.

This chain links TRBV29-1 with TRBJ1-1; D gene unclear. CDR3 length equals 13 residues. Deletions cut 3 bases from V and 6 bases from J, with 14 bases between. Germline CDR1 SQVTM, CDR2 ANQGSEA. CDR3 in amino acids: CSVEGGRDPEAFF. In DNA form, the CDR3 reads TGCAGCGTTGAGGGCGGCAGAGACCCTGAAGCTTTCTTT.

This clonotype was recorded a few times. The J gene is TRBJ1-1, the V gene TRBV6-1; weak D call: TRBD1 (5 bases). In germline, CDR1 is MNHNS, CDR2 SASEGT. CDR3 length: 15 residues. V was clipped by 6 bases and J by 4 bases, with 18 bases between them. CDR3 in DNA: TGTGCCAGCAGCTTCGGGACGGTTGATGGCACTGAAGCTTTCTTT. Translating it yields CASSFGTVDGTEAFF.

This clonotype occurred a few times. The chain joins TRBV28 to TRBJ2-3; weak D call: TRBD2 (6 bases). There are 15 residues in the CDR3. Trimming cost V 6 bases and J 2 bases, with 15 bases left between them. From germline, CDR1 is MDHEN and CDR2 SYDVKM. The CDR3 nucleotides read TGTGCCAGCAGGTACGATAGCGGATACACAGATACGCAGTATTTT. Translated: CASRYDSGYTDTQYF.

This clonotype turned up a few times. The chain is built from TRBV30 and TRBJ2-7; D is possibly TRBD1 (5 bases). The ends were cut back, 2 bases at V and 5 bases at J, with 10 bases in the middle. The CDR3 spans 12 residues. The germline V gene encodes CDR1 GTSNPN and CDR2 SVGIG (reference sequence). The CDR3 DNA reads TGTGCCTGGAGTCCAGGGCCCAACGAGCAGTACTTC. It is translated as CAWSPGPNEQYF. The complete variable domain, with remaining parts taken from reference TRBV30 and TRBJ2-7, reads SQTIHQWPATLVQPVGSPLSLECTVEGTSNPNLYWYRQAAGRGLQLLFYSVGIGQISSEVPQNLSASRPQDRQFILSSKKLLLSDSGFYLCAWSPGPNEQYFGPGTRLTVT.

This sequence joins TRBV11-2 and TRBJ2-7, with D perhaps matching TRBD1 (6 bases). The CDR3 consists of 14 residues. V lost 5 bases, J lost 3 bases, and 14 bases lay in between. Per the germline V gene, CDR1 is SGHAT and CDR2 is FQNNGV. For the CDR3, the DNA is TGTGCCAGCAGCACCAGGGGAAACCACTACGAGCAGTACTTC. Translating it yields CASSTRGNHYEQYF.

This clonotype came up a few times. The chain combines TRBV12-3 or TRBV12-4 with TRBJ2-1; tentatively, D is TRBD1 or TRBD2 (5 bases each). The CDR3 is made up of 15 amino acids. Trimming left V 5 bases short and J 2 bases short, with 13 bases between. CDR3 bases: TGTGCCAGCAGTGGGGGACGGAAAACCTACAATGAGCAGTTCTTC. It codes for CASSGGRKTYNEQFF.

The rearrangement joins TRBV2 to TRBJ2-7; weak D call: TRBD1 (5 bases). The CDR3 is made up of 14 amino acids. CDR1 is SNHLY and CDR2 is FYNNEI in the germline V gene. V lost 7 bases to trimming and J lost 0 bases, with 13 bases between them. CDR3 loop: CASTTGPHSYEQYF. The CDR3 coding sequence is TGTGCCAGCACCACAGGACCACACTCCTACGAGCAGTACTTC. Using reference TRBV2 and TRBJ2-7 for the parts outside the CDR3, the full variable domain is EPEVTQTPSHQVTQMGQEVILRCVPISNHLYFYWYRQILGQKVEFLVSFYNNEISEKSEIFDDQFSVERPDGSNFTLKIRSTKLEDSAMYFCASTTGPHSYEQYFGPGTRLTVT.

J is TRBJ2-1 and V is TRBV11-2, with D perhaps TRBD1 (5 bases). CDR3 size: 17 residues. Germline lookup yields CDR1 SGHAT and CDR2 FQNNGV. Trimming left V 0 bases short and J 4 bases short, with 16 bases between. The CDR3 sequence: CASSLEGTGAYYNEQFF. In nucleotides, the CDR3 is TGTGCCAGCAGCTTAGAGGGCACAGGAGCGTATTACAATGAGCAGTTCTTC.

Ten or more counts support this clonotype. The V gene is TRBV15, the J gene TRBJ1-2; no definite D call. The V and J ends lost 4 bases and 0 bases respectively, with 6 bases between them. The CDR3 loop spans 13 amino acids. Per germline, CDR1 LNHNV and CDR2 YYDKDF (reference sequence). For the CDR3, the DNA is TGTGCCACCAGCATAGATACTAACTATGGCTACACCTTC. Translation: CATSIDTNYGYTF.

The chain recombines TRBV7-2 with TRBJ1-1; tentative D call: TRBD1 (5 bases). From germline, CDR1 is SGHTA and CDR2 FQGNSA. The V end was cut by 2 bases, the J end by 4 bases, with 14 bases between. This CDR3 is built from 15 residues. This CDR3 reads CASSLMPGVGTEAFF. Written as DNA, the CDR3 is TGTGCCAGCAGCTTAATGCCGGGGGTTGGCACTGAAGCTTTCTTT.

This clonotype was seen only a few times. The rearrangement joins TRBV5-1 to TRBJ2-2; TRBD1 matches 10 bases. Germline loops: CDR1 SGHRS, CDR2 YFSETQ. With 4 bases clipped from V and 3 bases from J, the junction kept 15 bases outside the gene matches. This CDR3 has 19 amino acids. CDR3 bases: TGCGCCAGCAGCCAAAAGGACAGGGGGATTCTTAGTGACACCGGGGAGCTGTTTTTT. As protein: CASSQKDRGILSDTGELFF.

This clonotype was detected only a few times. This rearrangement joins TRBV11-2 to TRBJ2-1; no firm D call. Trimming cost V 1 base and J 14 bases, with 9 bases left between them. CDR1 and CDR2 (germline): SGHAT, FQNNGV. The CDR3 covers 11 residues. CDR3 DNA: TGTGCCAGCAGCTTAGGAACCCTGGAGTTCTTC. Protein: CASSLGTLEFF.

This clonotype appeared a few times. J is TRBJ2-1 and V is TRBV13; the match to TRBD1 covers 9 bases. CDR1 is PRHDT, CDR2 FYEKMQ, per germline (reference sequence). The CDR3 is 15 residues long. V was clipped by 7 bases and J by 5 bases; unmatched bases: 9. CDR3: CASKYRDRDDNEQFF. The CDR3 region has the DNA TGTGCCAGCAAGTACCGGGACAGGGATGACAATGAGCAGTTCTTC.

The table lists this clonotype with a few counts. The chain couples TRBV7-9 to TRBJ1-3, with a tentative D call TRBD1 (6 bases). V lost 2 bases, J lost 0 bases, and 11 bases lay in between. The germline V gene has CDR1 SEHNR and CDR2 FQNEAQ (reference sequence). The CDR3 extends over 16 amino acids. CDR3 region: CASSLPTGLSGNTIYF. CDR3 DNA: TGTGCCAGCAGCTTACCAACAGGGCTCTCTGGAAACACCATATATTTT. The whole variable domain, filled in from reference TRBV7-9 and TRBJ1-3, reads DTGVSQNPRHKITKRGQNVTFRCDPISEHNRLYWYRQTLGQGPEFLTYFQNEAQLEKSRLLSDRFSAERPKGSFSTLEIQRTEQGDSAMYLCASSLPTGLSGNTIYFGEGSWLTVV.

The CDR3 coding sequence is TGTGCCAGCAGTTTGTGGGGGGGACAGTACCAAGAGACCCAGTACTTC. Protein: CASSLWGGQYQETQYF. The chain carries TRBV28 and TRBJ2-5, with D tentatively TRBD1 or TRBD2 (7 bases each). Trimming removed 3 bases from V and 0 bases from J, with 14 bases in between. The germline V gene encodes CDR1 MDHEN and CDR2 SYDVKM. The CDR3 covers 16 residues.

This clonotype was counted many times. The gene calls are TRBV15 and TRBJ1-1; D gene ambiguous. The CDR3 is 14 amino acids. Trimming stripped 3 bases from V and 1 base from J, with 9 bases between. Germline-derived CDR1 and CDR2 are LNHNV and YYDKDF (reference sequence). The DNA for the CDR3 is TGTGCCACCAGCAGCTGGAGTACGAACACTGAAGCTTTCTTT. Protein: CATSSWSTNTEAFF. Based on the CDR3 plus reference TRBV15 and TRBJ1-1, the full variable domain is DAMVIQNPRYQVTQFGKPVTLSCSQTLNHNVMYWYQQKSSQAPKLLFHYYDKDFNNEADTPDNFQSRRPNTSFCFLDIRSPGLGDTAMYLCATSSWSTNTEAFFGQGTRLTVV.

This clonotype was seen a few times. The chain employs TRBV12-3 or TRBV12-4 and TRBJ2-5; TRBD2 aligns across 14 bases. The J segment lost 5 bases and the V segment lost 4 bases, leaving 9 bases of the junction unmatched. This CDR3 is built from 17 residues. CDR3 in amino acids: CASSSSGLAGGRETQYF. The CDR3, as DNA: TGTGCCAGCAGTTCTTCCGGACTAGCGGGGGGTAGGGAGACCCAGTACTTC.